This T cell receptor (beta chain) appears in the sequencing data of a study of cytomegalovirus exposure and HLA in healthy donors. Findings of the study overall: The study labeled 150 or so TCR beta chains cytomegalovirus-associated. In vitro work confirmed that three CMV-associated chains recognize CMV antigens.

Data came from immunoSEQ multiplex PCR; TCRdb stores just in-frame clones and leaves some out. The sample has tens of thousands of clones; 88% are singletons. The CDR3 contains 14 residues. Between the trimmed V and J ends, which lost 2 bases and 4 bases, there was a span of 10 bases. From germline, CDR1 is SGHTA and CDR2 FQGNSA. For this clone: Its antigen is currently unknown.

Sequencing input: PBMCs. The V gene is TRBV7-2, the J gene TRBJ2-3; D is uncertain. The TCR was taken from a woman younger than 45 in good health and CMV-seronegative. CDR3 residues: CASSLSRGADTQYF. The DNA for the CDR3 is TGTGCCAGCAGCTTATCACGCGGCGCAGATACGCAGTATTTT.